A single sample is the source of the 3 T cell receptor beta chains below, sequenced in a study of cytomegalovirus exposure and HLA in healthy donors. The study ran its PCR with 60 Vbeta and 13 Jbeta primers. Assay: immunoSEQ multiplex PCR; the TCRdb copy retains only in-frame clones and omits some. Among around 96,000 clones, around 76% were seen once, and the ten largest hold roughly a tenth. What was sequenced was PBMCs. The receptors were gathered from a young man in good health and CMV-seropositive.

CDR3 nucleotides: TGTGCCAGCTCGCCTATCTCACTAGCGGGGTCGATCACCGGGGAGCTGTTTTTT. This gives the protein CASSPISLAGSITGELFF. V and J are TRBV18 and TRBJ2-2, with 10 positions matching TRBD2. The trim removed 6 bases at V and 4 bases at J, leaving 14 bases unmatched. The germline CDR1 and CDR2 sequences are KGHSH and LQKENI. The CDR3 runs 18 residues.

In its sample, this clone was seen many times. The chain joins TRBV29-1 to TRBJ2-2; TRBD1 might be the D (6 bases). Deletions cut 2 bases from V and 0 bases from J, with 10 bases between. CDR1 and CDR2 from the germline V gene are SQVTM and ANQGSEA. The CDR3 sequence is 15 residues long. Here the CDR3 DNA reads TGCAGCGTTGAATTTGGGGGCGCGAACACCGGGGAGCTGTTTTTT. Protein: CSVEFGGANTGELFF.

This chain connects TRBV12-5 to TRBJ2-1; 8 bases line up with TRBD1. V gave up 6 bases and J gave up 4 bases; unmatched junction bases: 5. The germline V gene encodes CDR1 LGHNT and CDR2 FRNRAP. CDR3 length: 14 amino acids. The CDR3: CASGDGQGYNEQFF. The CDR3 bases are TGTGCTAGTGGGGACGGACAGGGTTACAATGAGCAGTTCTTC. The complete variable domain, with remaining parts taken from reference TRBV12-5 and TRBJ2-1, reads DARVTQTPRHKVTEMGQEVTMRCQPILGHNTVFWYRQTMMQGLELLAYFRNRAPLDDSGMPKDRFSAEMPDATLATLKIQPSEPRDSAVYFCASGDGQGYNEQFFGPGTRLTVL.